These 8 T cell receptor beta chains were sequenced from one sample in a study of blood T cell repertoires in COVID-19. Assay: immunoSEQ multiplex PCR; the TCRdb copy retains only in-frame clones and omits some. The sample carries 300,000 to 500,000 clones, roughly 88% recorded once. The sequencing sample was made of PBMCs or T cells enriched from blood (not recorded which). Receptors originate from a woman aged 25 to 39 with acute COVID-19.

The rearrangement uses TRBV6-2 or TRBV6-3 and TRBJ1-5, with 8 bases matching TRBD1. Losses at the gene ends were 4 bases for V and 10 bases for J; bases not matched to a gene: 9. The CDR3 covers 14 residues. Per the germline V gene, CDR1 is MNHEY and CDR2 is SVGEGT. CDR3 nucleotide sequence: TGTGCCAGCAGTTCCCATGCAGGGGGCTCACCCCAGCATTTT. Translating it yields CASSSHAGGSPQHF.

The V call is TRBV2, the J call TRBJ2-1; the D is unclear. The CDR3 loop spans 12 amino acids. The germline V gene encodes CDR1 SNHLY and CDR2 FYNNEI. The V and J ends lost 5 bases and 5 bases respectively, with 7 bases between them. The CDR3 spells CASSSRNNEQFF. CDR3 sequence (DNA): TGTGCCAGCAGTTCCAGAAACAATGAGCAGTTCTTC.

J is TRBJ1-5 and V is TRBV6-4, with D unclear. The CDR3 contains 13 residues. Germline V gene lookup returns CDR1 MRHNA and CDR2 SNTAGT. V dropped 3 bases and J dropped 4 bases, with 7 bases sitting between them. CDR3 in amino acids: CASSEQRNQPQHF. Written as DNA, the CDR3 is TGTGCCAGCAGTGAACAGCGGAATCAGCCCCAGCATTTT.

CDR3 DNA: TGTGCCAGCAGTAGGCAGGGGGCTGTTGAAGCTTTCTTT. Protein sequence: CASSRQGAVEAFF. The chain carries TRBV2 and TRBJ1-1, with 8 bases aligning to TRBD1. J lost 7 bases, V lost 5 bases, and 6 bases had no gene match. The CDR3 totals 13 residues. Germline V CDR1 and CDR2: SNHLY, FYNNEI. Combining the CDR3 with reference TRBV2 and TRBJ1-1 gives the whole variable domain EPEVTQTPSHQVTQMGQEVILRCVPISNHLYFYWYRQILGQKVEFLVSFYNNEISEKSEIFDDQFSVERPDGSNFTLKIRSTKLEDSAMYFCASSRQGAVEAFFGQGTRLTVV.

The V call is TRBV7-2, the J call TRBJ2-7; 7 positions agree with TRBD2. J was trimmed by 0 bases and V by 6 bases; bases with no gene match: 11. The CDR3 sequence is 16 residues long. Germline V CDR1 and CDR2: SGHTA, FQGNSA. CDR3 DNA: TGTGCCAGCAGTCGAAGAAGCGGGGCCAGCTCCTACGAGCAGTACTTC. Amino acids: CASSRRSGASSYEQYF.

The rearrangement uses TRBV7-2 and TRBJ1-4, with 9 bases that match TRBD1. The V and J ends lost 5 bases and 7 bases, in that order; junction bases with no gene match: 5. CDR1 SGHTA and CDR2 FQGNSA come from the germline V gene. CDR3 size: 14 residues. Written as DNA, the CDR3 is TGTGCCAGCAGCCGGGACAGGGTTACTGAAAAACTGTTTTTT. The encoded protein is CASSRDRVTEKLFF.

The CDR3, as DNA: TGCGCCAGCAGCCTCTGGGGGGATGTGAACACTGAAGCTTTCTTT. As protein: CASSLWGDVNTEAFF. The chain joins TRBV5-1 to TRBJ1-1; D might be TRBD1 (5 bases). The V gene lost 4 bases and the J gene lost 0 bases, with 13 bases spanning the gap. Germline V CDR1 and CDR2: SGHRS, YFSETQ. The CDR3 covers 15 residues. The variable domain in full, with the rest retrieved from reference TRBV5-1 and TRBJ1-1, is KAGVTQTPRYLIKTRGQQVTLSCSPISGHRSVSWYQQTPGQGLQFLFEYFSETQRNKGNFPGRFSGRQFSNSRSEMNVSTLELGDSALYLCASSLWGDVNTEAFFGQGTRLTVV.

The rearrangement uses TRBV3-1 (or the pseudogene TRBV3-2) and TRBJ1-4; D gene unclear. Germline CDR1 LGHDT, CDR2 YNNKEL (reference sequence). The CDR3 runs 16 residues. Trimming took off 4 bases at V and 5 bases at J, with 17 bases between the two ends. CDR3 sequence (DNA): TGTGCCAGCAGCCCCAACCCGGCAGGAAGAAATGAAAAACTGTTTTTT. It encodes CASSPNPAGRNEKLFF.